These 22 T cell receptor beta chains originate from one sample sequenced in a study of control samples from healthy donors and cancer patients. Profiled with immunoSEQ multiplex PCR; TCRdb holds only in-frame clones, not every one. The repertoire includes around 100,000 clones, roughly 87% of them detected once, and 18% sits in the top ten. What was sequenced was blood. The source is a woman in her forties or fifties in good health.

This clone has only one observation. V and J are TRBV7-2 and TRBJ1-5, with D possibly being TRBD1 (5 bases). Germline V gene sequence: CDR1 SGHTA, CDR2 FQGNSA. The CDR3 sequence is 17 residues long. V was shortened by 0 bases and J by 0 bases, with 12 bases between the two germline ends. DNA for the CDR3: TGTGCCAGCAGCTTAGCGCGGGGCCCCAATAGCAATCAGCCCCAGCATTTT. Its translation is CASSLARGPNSNQPQHF.

The chain couples TRBV12-5 to TRBJ1-2; unclear D gene. The CDR3 is 14 amino acids. V dropped 1 base and J dropped 2 bases, with 8 bases sitting between them. Germline CDR1 and CDR2: LGHNT and FRNRAP. DNA of the CDR3: TGTGCTAGTGGTTTGGGCCAGCAAAACTATGGCTACACCTTC. Its protein product is CASGLGQQNYGYTF.

This clone was counted only a few times. This rearrangement joins TRBV6-6 to TRBJ1-5; D remains ambiguous. Trimming left V 1 base short and J 8 bases short, with 9 bases between. This CDR3 spans 13 amino acids. CDR1 is MNHNY, CDR2 SVGAGI, per germline (reference sequence). Written as DNA, the CDR3 is TGTGCCAGCAGTTACTTCCAAGTGGAGCCCCAGCATTTT. Its translation: CASSYFQVEPQHF.

J is TRBJ1-5 and V is TRBV6-5, with D perhaps TRBD1 (6 bases). V was trimmed by 6 bases and J by 7 bases, leaving 19 bases between them. This CDR3 has 15 residues. Germline CDR1 reads MNHEY; CDR2 reads SVGAGI. CDR3 region: CASSSKIAGGQPQHF. The CDR3 DNA is TGTGCCAGCAGCTCGAAGATAGCGGGGGGCCAGCCCCAGCATTTT.

The J gene is TRBJ1-2, the V gene TRBV19, with a weak D call TRBD1 (6 bases). Trimming cost V 5 bases and J 0 bases, with 25 bases left between them. Germline-derived CDR1 and CDR2 are LNHDA and SQIVND (reference sequence). The CDR3 is 19 residues long. The CDR3 DNA is TGTGCCAGTAGTCCGGACGGGACATTCCCCCTATTTACTAACTATGGCTACACCTTC. Translation: CASSPDGTFPLFTNYGYTF.

The chain combines TRBV5-1 with TRBJ2-7; D is ambiguous. CDR3 length: 12 residues. Germline V lookup: CDR1 SGHRS, CDR2 YFSETQ. V lost 4 bases and J 4 bases, leaving 9 bases between the germline ends. The CDR3 spells CASSRDGYEQYV. The CDR3 bases are TGCGCCAGCAGCCGAGACGGTTACGAGCAGTACGTC.

The chain uses TRBV29-1 and TRBJ2-1; 12 bases match TRBD2. The CDR3 is made up of 18 amino acids. The germline gives CDR1 SQVTM, CDR2 ANQGSEA. V was clipped by 1 base and J by 7 bases; unmatched bases: 14. The CDR3: CSVEGVTSGRSGVNEQFF. CDR3 sequence (DNA): TGCAGCGTTGAAGGGGTCACTAGCGGGAGGTCAGGTGTGAATGAGCAGTTCTTC.

V gene TRBV7-3 combines with J gene TRBJ1-1; D remains unclear. Germline-derived CDR1 and CDR2 are SGHTA and FQGTGA. V was shortened by 9 bases and J by 1 base, with 15 bases between the two germline ends. CDR3 length: 14 amino acids. CDR3 protein: CASSRGGPNTEAFF. Here the CDR3 DNA reads TGTGCCAGTAGCCGGGGTGGACCGAACACTGAAGCTTTCTTT. The full variable domain, with the rest looked up from reference TRBV7-3 and TRBJ1-1, is GAGVSQTPSNKVTEKGKYVELRCDPISGHTALYWYRQSLGQGPEFLIYFQGTGAADDSGLPNDRFFAVRPEGSVSTLKIQRTERGDSAVYLCASSRGGPNTEAFFGQGTRLTVV.

The J gene is TRBJ2-1, the V gene TRBV7-3; 8 bases align to TRBD1. Germline assignment: CDR1 SGHTA and CDR2 FQGTGA. This CDR3 has 15 residues. With 5 bases clipped from V and 3 bases from J, the junction kept 6 bases outside the gene matches. The CDR3 sequence is CASSPTGGNYNEQFF. As DNA, the CDR3 is TGTGCCAGCAGCCCAACAGGGGGGAACTACAATGAGCAGTTCTTC.

The V and J genes are TRBV27 and TRBJ2-5; 11 bases map to TRBD2. There are 15 residues in the CDR3. Losses at the gene ends were 2 bases for V and 3 bases for J; bases not matched to a gene: 2. The V gene's germline CDR1 is MNHEY and CDR2 SMNVEV (reference sequence). The CDR3 coding sequence is TGTGCCAGCAGTTTACTGGGACTAGCGGAAGAGACCCAGTACTTC. Translation gives CASSLLGLAEETQYF.

The chain uses TRBV5-4 and TRBJ1-1; TRBD1 is a possible D gene (6 bases). Germline V gene sequence: CDR1 SGHNT, CDR2 YYREEE (reference sequence). There are 15 residues in the CDR3. V dropped 4 bases and J dropped 8 bases, with 21 bases sitting between them. The DNA for the CDR3 is TGTGCCAGCAGCCCAGGGGCGGGGGCACAGTCGGAAGCTTTCTTT. It encodes CASSPGAGAQSEAFF.

This chain connects TRBV2 to TRBJ2-3, with 8 bases identical to TRBD1. The V and J ends lost 6 bases and 0 bases, in that order; junction bases with no gene match: 5. There are 15 residues in the CDR3. Germline lookup yields CDR1 SNHLY and CDR2 FYNNEI. CDR3 DNA: TGTGCCAGCAGGTGGGACAGGAGAAGCACAGATACGCAGTATTTT. The encoded protein is CASRWDRRSTDTQYF.

The chain joins TRBV6-2 or TRBV6-3 to TRBJ2-7; the match to TRBD2 covers 7 bases. Germline V gene lookup returns CDR1 MNHEY and CDR2 SVGEGT. The CDR3 has 11 residues. Germline trimming cut 5 bases from V and 5 bases from J; bases unmatched to any gene: 0. The CDR3 reads CASSAGDEQYV. As DNA, the CDR3 is TGTGCCAGCAGTGCGGGAGACGAGCAGTACGTC.

This chain uses TRBV7-2 with TRBJ2-5; possible D gene TRBD2, 5 bases. V was pared by 0 bases and J by 5 bases, with 13 bases between. There are 15 residues in the CDR3. Looked up from germline, CDR1 is SGHTA and CDR2 is FQGNSA. CDR3 DNA sequence: TGTGCCAGCAGCTTAGCGGGCCAAAGAGGGGAGACCCAGTACTTC. Amino acid sequence: CASSLAGQRGETQYF. Based on the CDR3 plus reference TRBV7-2 and TRBJ2-5, the full variable domain is GAGVSQSPSNKVTEKGKDVELRCDPISGHTALYWYRQSLGQGLEFLIYFQGNSAPDKSGLPSDRFSAERTGGSVSTLTIQRTQQEDSAVYLCASSLAGQRGETQYFGPGTRLLVL.

This clone was seen a single time. The chain joins TRBV7-6 to TRBJ2-5; no reliable D call. The V gene's germline CDR1 is SGHVS and CDR2 FNYEAQ. V dropped 3 bases and J dropped 7 bases, with 6 bases sitting between them. The CDR3 consists of 11 residues. CDR3 in amino acids: CASSLGATQYF. The CDR3 nucleotides read TGTGCCAGCAGCTTGGGCGCGACCCAGTACTTC.

J is TRBJ2-2 and V is TRBV7-3; possible D gene TRBD2, 6 bases. This CDR3 is 18 amino acids long. V was trimmed by 5 bases and J by 1 base, leaving 20 bases between them. Germline CDR1 SGHTA, CDR2 FQGTGA. CDR3 protein: CASSPTMLARLNTGELFF. For the CDR3, the DNA is TGTGCCAGCAGCCCCACCATGCTAGCGAGACTGAACACCGGGGAGCTGTTTTTT.

Details on this clone: The junction departs from the called germline gene at one end, perhaps through a read error. The CDR3 nucleotides read TGTGCCAGCAGTGAGACGGCTCTCCTAGCCTGGCGGTTC. This encodes CASSETALLAWRF. This chain joins TRBV6-1 and TRBJ2-7; maybe TRBD2 (5 bases). There are 13 residues in the CDR3. CDR1 and CDR2 from the germline V gene are MNHNS and SASEGT.

CDR3 DNA sequence: TGCAGCGTCGCCGGGACAGGGAACACCGGGGAGCTGTTTTTT. It codes for CSVAGTGNTGELFF. The chain recombines TRBV29-1 with TRBJ2-2; the match to TRBD1 covers 8 bases. CDR3 length: 14 residues. The germline gives CDR1 SQVTM, CDR2 ANQGSEA. Trimming took 6 bases from V and 1 from J; bases not matched to a gene: 4.

V usage is TRBV4-3 and J usage is TRBJ1-1; 7 bases fit TRBD1. Germline V gene data show CDR1 as LGHNA and CDR2 as YSLEER. This CDR3 region has 17 residues. The V and J ends lost 0 bases and 2 bases, in that order; junction bases with no gene match: 9. The DNA for the CDR3 is TGCGCCAGCAGCCAAGATAATTACAGGGGATCAAACACTGAAGCTTTCTTT. It translates to CASSQDNYRGSNTEAFF.

The CDR3 region has the DNA TGTGCCACCAGTGATGGACAGCTCGTCAATGAAAAACTGTTTTTT. Its translation: CATSDGQLVNEKLFF. The chain links TRBV24-1 to TRBJ1-4; D perhaps matches TRBD1 (6 bases). Trimming took off 3 bases at V and 5 bases at J, with 12 bases between the two ends. CDR3 length: 15 amino acids. Germline lookup yields CDR1 KGHDR and CDR2 SFDVKD.

The chain joins TRBV4-1 to TRBJ2-7; a possible D gene is TRBD2 (6 bases). The CDR3 extends over 16 amino acids. Germline assignment: CDR1 MGHRA and CDR2 YSYEKL. Trimming removed 3 bases at V and 3 bases at J, with 18 bases between. The CDR3 nucleotides read TGCGCCAGCAGCCACGGCGTGGAGGGGCAATACTACGAGCAGTACTTC. Translated, it gives CASSHGVEGQYYEQYF.

The chain employs TRBV5-5 and TRBJ2-7; D gene unclear. Germline-derived CDR1 and CDR2 are SGHKS and YYEKEE (reference sequence). The CDR3 spans 14 residues. V dropped 3 bases and J dropped 6 bases, with 16 bases sitting between them. The CDR3 coding sequence is TGTGCCAGCAGCTCCCTTATACAGTTTTCCGAGCAGTACTTC. Residues: CASSSLIQFSEQYF.